The clone carrying this T cell receptor beta chain was recorded a few times. The data derive from a study of blood T cell repertoires in COVID-19. About the research overall: Whether acute or convalescent, the COVID-19 samples came from the United States, Italy and Spain. PBMCs, B-cell-depleted T cells, or T cells provided the cDNA or gDNA that made up the material.

V shed 4 bases, J shed 4 bases, and the junction held 1 base outside the gene matches. The CDR3 is 14 amino acids. Germline loops: CDR1 MNHEY, CDR2 SVGEGT. This table comes from immunoSEQ multiplex PCR, and its TCRdb copy is limited to in-frame clones, with some not included. The sample holds about 150,000 clones, 85% to 90% seen once. The chain employs TRBV6-2 or TRBV6-3 and TRBJ1-5, with 10 bases lining up with TRBD1. The source is a woman aged 40 to 50 with acute or convalescent COVID-19. Sequenced input: peripheral blood. The CDR3 DNA follows: TGTGCCAGCAGTTCGGACAGGGGGAATCAGCCCCAGCATTTT. It translates to CASSSDRGNQPQHF.